These 14 T cell receptor beta chains share one sample of origin, sequenced in a study of CD8 T cells in ankylosing spondylitis. TCRdb fed the 5' RACE reads into MiXCR, producing one record per CDR3 protein. The top ten hold less than 15% of the sample, which has approximately 350,000 distinct CDR3 sequences, 20% to 25% seen once. The sequencing input was blood, either unsorted or a sorted T cell fraction (not recorded which). The receptors stem from a male donor with ankylosing spondylitis or in good health (not recorded which).

The gene calls are TRBV7-9 and TRBJ2-7, with 9 positions matching TRBD1. V lost 4 bases, J lost 3 bases, and 10 bases stayed unmatched. The CDR3 totals 16 residues. Germline V gene lookup returns CDR1 SEHNR and CDR2 FQNEAQ (reference sequence). In DNA form, the CDR3 reads TGTGCCAGCAGCTCCTCGGGACAGGGTCCCTTCTACGAGCAGTACTTC. Encoded protein: CASSSSGQGPFYEQYF.

The chain employs TRBV3-1 and TRBJ2-2; 11 nucleotides line up with TRBD1. Unmatched junction bases numbered 10, after V lost 4 bases and J lost 6 bases. In germline, CDR1 is LGHDT, CDR2 YNNKEL (reference sequence). The CDR3 has 17 residues. The CDR3 DNA reads as TGTGCCAGCAGCCCCGAGGGACAGGGGGGAAGGGCCGGGGAGCTGTTTTTT. This sequence encodes CASSPEGQGGRAGELFF.

This clonotype was counted a few times. The gene calls are TRBV7-9 and TRBJ2-2; no reliable D call. V dropped 8 bases and J dropped 1 base, with 11 bases sitting between them. The CDR3 has 14 residues. CDR1 and CDR2 from the germline V gene are SEHNR and FQNEAQ (reference sequence). CDR3 nucleotide sequence: TGTGCCAGCGGTAAAACAGAGAACACCGGGGAGCTGTTTTTT. Its protein product is CASGKTENTGELFF.

This chain links TRBV4-1 with TRBJ2-5; D may be TRBD1 (5 bases). Trimming stripped 0 bases from V and 6 bases from J, with 11 bases between. This CDR3 spans 14 amino acids. Germline V gives CDR1 MGHRA, CDR2 YSYEKL. CDR3 DNA sequence: TGCGCCAGCAGCCAAGATGCAGGGTGGCAGACCCAGTACTTC. Protein sequence: CASSQDAGWQTQYF.

V usage is TRBV30 and J usage is TRBJ2-3; D not resolved. The CDR3 runs to 12 residues. Trimming stripped 5 bases from V and 6 bases from J, with 12 bases between. CDR1 and CDR2 from the germline V gene are GTSNPN and SVGIG (reference sequence). CDR3 loop: CAWLTLGDTQYF. CDR3 nucleotides: TGTGCCTGGCTTACTCTGGGGGATACGCAGTATTTT.

In its sample, this clonotype was seen many times. The chain joins TRBV2 to TRBJ2-7; D unclear. Germline values: CDR1 SNHLY, CDR2 FYNNEI. The CDR3 consists of 12 residues. V lost 3 bases to trimming and J lost 2 bases, with 5 bases between them. The CDR3 protein is CASSDTPYEQYF. DNA for the CDR3: TGTGCCAGCAGTGATACCCCCTACGAGCAGTACTTC.

CDR3 amino acids: CASSVEGGKGTGELFF. In DNA, the CDR3 is TGTGCCAGCAGCGTGGAGGGGGGGAAGGGCACCGGGGAGCTGTTTTTT. J is TRBJ2-2 and V is TRBV9, with D possibly being TRBD2 (7 bases). The V gene's germline CDR1 is SGDLS and CDR2 YYNGEE. The CDR3 has 16 amino acids. V dropped 2 bases and J dropped 4 bases, with 15 bases sitting between them.

This clonotype was seen only once. The chain is built from TRBV30 and TRBJ2-2; D not certain. Germline CDR1 GTSNPN, CDR2 SVGIG (reference sequence). V dropped 3 bases and J dropped 6 bases, with 5 bases sitting between them. The CDR3 is made up of 11 amino acids. The CDR3 nucleotides read TGTGCCTGGAGCTACCCCGGGGAGCTGTTTTTT. It codes for CAWSYPGELFF. Filled out from reference TRBV30 and TRBJ2-2, the complete variable domain reads SQTIHQWPATLVQPVGSPLSLECTVEGTSNPNLYWYRQAAGRGLQLLFYSVGIGQISSEVPQNLSASRPQDRQFILSSKKLLLSDSGFYLCAWSYPGELFFGEGSRLTVL.

The rearrangement uses TRBV7-9 and TRBJ2-2; TRBD1 is a possible D gene (7 bases). Trimming took 3 bases from V and 4 from J, leaving 12 bases between them. The germline gives CDR1 SEHNR, CDR2 FQNEAQ (reference sequence). The CDR3 is made up of 15 amino acids. Written as DNA, the CDR3 is TGTGCCAGCAGCTTGGCAGGGGGGACCACCGGGGAGCTGTTTTTT. Protein: CASSLAGGTTGELFF. The full variable domain, its missing parts supplied by reference TRBV7-9 and TRBJ2-2, is DTGVSQNPRHKITKRGQNVTFRCDPISEHNRLYWYRQTLGQGPEFLTYFQNEAQLEKSRLLSDRFSAERPKGSFSTLEIQRTEQGDSAMYLCASSLAGGTTGELFFGEGSRLTVL.

This clonotype appeared a few times. V is TRBV10-3 and J is TRBJ2-7; 7 bases map to TRBD1. This CDR3 has 13 residues. The V and J ends lost 6 bases and 3 bases, in that order; junction bases with no gene match: 5. Per the germline V gene, CDR1 is ENHRY and CDR2 is SYGVKD. CDR3 bases: TGTGCCATCAGCCCGGGACAGTTCTACGAGCAGTACTTC. Translation: CAISPGQFYEQYF.

This clonotype was seen repeatedly, ten times or more. The chain couples TRBV28 to TRBJ1-3; tentative D call: TRBD1 (6 bases). V was clipped by 7 bases and J by 0 bases, with 13 bases between them. Germline assignment: CDR1 MDHEN and CDR2 SYDVKM. This CDR3 region has 15 residues. DNA for the CDR3: TGTGCCAGCACCCTCCTGACAGGCTCTGGAAACACCATATATTTT. Its translation is CASTLLTGSGNTIYF.

This clonotype was counted many times. The CDR3 DNA sequence: TGCAGTGCCGGTCCAAGACGGGACTACAATGAGCAGTTCTTC. It yields the protein CSAGPRRDYNEQFF. The V call is TRBV20-1, the J call TRBJ2-1; tentative D call: TRBD2 (5 bases). CDR3 size: 14 residues. The germline V and J ends were trimmed by 6 bases and 3 bases, with 15 bases remaining between them. The germline V gene encodes CDR1 DFQATT and CDR2 SNEGSKA (reference sequence).

This clonotype was seen ten or more times. The rearrangement uses TRBV29-1 and TRBJ2-3; D is unclear. Germline V gives CDR1 SQVTM, CDR2 ANQGSEA. The germline V and J ends were trimmed by 0 bases and 5 bases, with 12 bases remaining between them. The CDR3 loop spans 14 amino acids. This CDR3 is CSVEDRGTVDTQYF. CDR3 nucleotides: TGCAGCGTTGAAGATCGTGGAACAGTAGATACGCAGTATTTT.

The chain's CDR3 is CASRSGGIDTQYF. The DNA for the CDR3 is TGTGCCAGCAGGAGCGGGGGGATCGATACGCAGTATTTT. This rearrangement joins TRBV27 to TRBJ2-3, with TRBD2 matching 9 bases. Trimming took 6 bases from V and 6 from J; bases not matched to a gene: 4. Germline loops: CDR1 MNHEY, CDR2 SMNVEV (reference sequence). The CDR3 length is 13 residues.